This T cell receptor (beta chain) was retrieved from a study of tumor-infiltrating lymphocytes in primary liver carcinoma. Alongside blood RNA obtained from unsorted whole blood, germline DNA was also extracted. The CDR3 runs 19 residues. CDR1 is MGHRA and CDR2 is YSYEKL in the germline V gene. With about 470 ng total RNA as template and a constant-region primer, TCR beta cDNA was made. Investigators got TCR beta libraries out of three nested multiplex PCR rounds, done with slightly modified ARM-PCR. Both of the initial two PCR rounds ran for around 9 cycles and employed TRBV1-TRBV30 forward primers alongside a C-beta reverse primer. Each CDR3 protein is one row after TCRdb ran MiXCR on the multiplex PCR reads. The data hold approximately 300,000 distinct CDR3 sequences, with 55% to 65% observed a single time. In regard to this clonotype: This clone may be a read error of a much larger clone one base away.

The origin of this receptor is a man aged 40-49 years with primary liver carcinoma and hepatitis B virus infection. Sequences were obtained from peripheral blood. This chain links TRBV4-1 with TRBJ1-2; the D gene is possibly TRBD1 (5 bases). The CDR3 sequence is CAISQVMAGYVDQNYGYTF. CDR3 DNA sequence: TGCGCCATCAGCCAAGTTATGGCAGGGTACGTCGACCAAAACTATGGCTACACCTTC.